This note documents a single TCR beta chain sequence. Its specific antigen is unknown. Base-call qualities are not available, and no considerably larger clone is one nucleotide away. These data come from a study of blood T cell repertoires in COVID-19 (dated by TCRdb to about 2020). Study-level background: Collaborator samples came from the United States, Italy and Spain and covered acute and convalescent phases of COVID-19. The material from the prospective study consisted of cDNA or gDNA derived from T cells, B-cell-depleted T cells, or PBMCs. Subjects who had been exposed to COVID-19, were actively infected with it, or had recovered from it provided the deeply sampled blood TCRbeta repertoires that made up the dataset. The repertoires were released in a freely available public database meant as a resource for research on the immune response to SARS-CoV-2. The samples were drawn from the first 160 participants of the ongoing ImmuneRACE study and from 1,254 subjects provided by 6 global collaborators. The sample metadata nearly always contained a de-identified subject ID, COVID-19 status, age in years and sex. Where available, HLA class I and class II types were obtained from metadata supplied by the sample provider rather than from assay-based typing.

Unmatched junction bases come to 5, with V trimmed by 2 bases and J by 2 bases. The germline V gene gives CDR1 as SGHAT and CDR2 as FQNNGV. The CDR3 covers 16 residues, taking in both the cysteine and the phenylalanine. CDR3 DNA is the only sequence kept; it has 48 bases, read in frame from the first base. Each collaborating institution followed its own protocols to collect whole blood in K2EDTA tubes. For TCRbeta analysis, collaborators shipped samples in one of three forms: frozen whole blood, isolated PBMCs, or DNA extracted from either of those sample types. The immunoSEQ Assay, a bias-controlled multiplex PCR, was used to amplify TCRbeta CDR3 regions from genomic DNA. The published analysis was carried out like this. Nucleated cell counts per sample were estimated from amplification of reference gene primers within the assay. To quantify the absolute abundance of each unique TCRbeta CDR3 rearrangement, sequence reads were collapsed and filtered. For each sample, productive Simpson clonality was calculated as the square root of Simpson's diversity index over productive rearrangements. This is the immuneACCESS table as TCRdb keeps it, with only in-frame sequences that have V and J called. A part of the clones is gone; compared with another copy, unresolved V genes explain less than half, and the rest is unexplained. V, J and clone size derive from that table, while D and trimming were established from the DNA sequence. This sample has tens of thousands of clones in its table, and more than 70% of those were observed once. The ten largest clones add up to around 8% of the sample.

Broader findings and caveats from the paper: How much clinical and demographic metadata was included differed by source and by participant, and the metadata was provided uncurated.

The sequence derives from a man in his sixties with active COVID-19. The specimen sequenced was peripheral blood. In this chain, TRBV11-2 is recombined with TRBJ2-3; 9 nucleotides in the junction match TRBD2. The nucleotides are TGTGCCAGCAGCTTAAAAGCGGGAGGACTCACAGATACGCAGTATTTT. The resulting protein is CASSLKAGGLTDTQYF.